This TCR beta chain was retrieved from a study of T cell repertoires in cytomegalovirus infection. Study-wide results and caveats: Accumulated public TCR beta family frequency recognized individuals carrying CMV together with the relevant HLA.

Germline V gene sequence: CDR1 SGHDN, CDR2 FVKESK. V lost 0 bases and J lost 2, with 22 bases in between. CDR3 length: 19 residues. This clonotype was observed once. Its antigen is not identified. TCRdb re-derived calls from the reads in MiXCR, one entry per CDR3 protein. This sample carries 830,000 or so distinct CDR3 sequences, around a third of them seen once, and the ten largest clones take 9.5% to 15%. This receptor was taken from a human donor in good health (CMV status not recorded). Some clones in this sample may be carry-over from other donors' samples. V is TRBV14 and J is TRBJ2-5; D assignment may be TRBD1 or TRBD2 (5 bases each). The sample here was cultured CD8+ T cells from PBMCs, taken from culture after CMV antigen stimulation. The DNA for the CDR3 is TGTGCCAGCAGCCAAGATCGATTCCCCGGGACGGACGATCAAGAGACCCAGTACTTC. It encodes CASSQDRFPGTDDQETQYF.